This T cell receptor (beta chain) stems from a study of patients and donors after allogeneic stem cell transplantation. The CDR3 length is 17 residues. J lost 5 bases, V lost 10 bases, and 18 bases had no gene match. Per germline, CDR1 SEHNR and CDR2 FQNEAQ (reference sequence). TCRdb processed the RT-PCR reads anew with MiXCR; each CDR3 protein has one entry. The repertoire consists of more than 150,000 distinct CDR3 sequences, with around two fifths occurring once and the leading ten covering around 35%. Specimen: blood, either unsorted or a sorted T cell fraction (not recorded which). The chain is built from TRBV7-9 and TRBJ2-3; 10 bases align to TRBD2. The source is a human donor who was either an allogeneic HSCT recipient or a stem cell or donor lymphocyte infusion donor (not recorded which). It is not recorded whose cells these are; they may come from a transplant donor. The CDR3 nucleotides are TGTGCCACCCGAGGGAACCAGCGGGAGGGCCCGCTAGATACGCAGTATTTT. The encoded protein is CATRGNQREGPLDTQYF.